A selection of T cell receptor beta chains follows, all from one sample in a study of shared clonotypes between healthy human individuals. Clones were sequenced by immunoSEQ multiplex PCR, and TCRdb holds only the in-frame ones, with some missing. This sample has around 500,000 clones; 81% occur once, and the top ten carry approximately 12%. The sequencing sample was made of PBMCs. Receptor source: a woman between 40 and 55 years old in good health. Some clones in this sample may be carry-over from other donors' samples. Each CDR3 is given with its conserved first and last residue. The D gene is left open where the match is weak. Clone size is not always given. Where it is, it says once, few, many or a class for expanded clones.

D gene	V gene	J gene	CDR3 length	clone size	CDR3 protein	CDR3 DNA
TRBD2	TRBV9	TRBJ2-3	15	NA	CASSVGVLAGETQYF	TGTGCCAGCAGCGTAGGAGTACTAGCGGGAGAAACGCAGTATTTT
NA	TRBV7-9	TRBJ2-7	12	NA	CASGWGPSEQYF	TGTGCCAGCGGCTGGGGACCTAGCGAGCAGTACTTC
TRBD1	TRBV27	TRBJ1-2	14	NA	CASGKQGAGYGYTF	TGTGCCAGCGGAAAACAGGGGGCCGGCTATGGCTACACCTTC
TRBD1	TRBV28	TRBJ1-5	19	many	CASSLLWTGASRSNQPQHF	TGTGCCAGCAGTTTACTTTGGACAGGGGCGAGTAGGAGCAATCAGCCCCAGCATTTT
NA	TRBV5-1	TRBJ2-5	13	few	CASSLAVMETQYF	TGCGCCAGCAGCTTGGCCGTGATGGAGACCCAGTACTTC
NA	TRBV4-2	TRBJ2-1	17	NA	CASSQDLASATYNEQFF	TGTGCCAGCAGCCAAGATCTAGCTTCAGCCACCTACAATGAGCAGTTCTTC
TRBD1	TRBV5-4	TRBJ1-2	14	NA	CASSRQGKGYGYTF	TGTGCCAGCAGCCGACAGGGAAAGGGCTATGGCTACACCTTC
TRBD1	TRBV7-3	TRBJ2-2	16	NA	CASSPAGTGNTGELFF	TGTGCCAGCAGCCCCGCCGGGACAGGGAACACCGGGGAGCTGTTTTTT
NA	TRBV2	TRBJ1-1	13	NA	CASSGDTNTEAFF	TGTGCCAGCAGCGGCGATACGAACACTGAAGCTTTCTTT
NA	TRBV18	TRBJ2-7	15	NA	CASSPRGQTTYEQYF	TGTGCCAGCTCACCAAGAGGGCAGACAACCTACGAGCAGTACTTC
TRBD2	TRBV27	TRBJ2-1	14	NA	CASSLGLADNEQFF	TGTGCCAGCAGTTTGGGACTAGCGGACAATGAGCAGTTCTTC
NA	TRBV18	TRBJ2-2	17	NA	CASSSWPANRDTGELFF	TGTGCCAGCTCATCTTGGCCAGCCAATCGGGACACCGGGGAGCTGTTTTTT
TRBD2	TRBV6-5	TRBJ2-1	15	NA	CASSYSPSGYNEQFF	TGTGCCAGCAGTTACTCGCCTAGCGGATACAATGAGCAGTTCTTC
TRBD2	TRBV7-2	TRBJ2-7	18	NA	CASSLDGSSGSYSYEQYF	TGTGCCAGCAGCTTAGATGGATCTAGCGGGTCGTACTCCTACGAGCAGTACTTC
TRBD2	TRBV7-3	TRBJ2-2	16	NA	CASSRSPLTSAGELFF	TGTGCCAGCAGCCGTTCCCCACTAACTAGCGCCGGGGAGCTGTTTTTT
TRBD1	TRBV7-9	TRBJ1-2	14	NA	CASSSSGTDYGYTF	TGTGCCAGCAGCTCGTCCGGGACAGACTATGGCTACACCTTC
NA	TRBV5-6	TRBJ1-2	13	NA	CASSLRGSYGYTF	TGTGCCAGCAGCTTAAGGGGATCCTATGGCTACACCTTC